The present entry profiles one TCR beta chain with its context. This sample was taken from a study of shared clonotypes between healthy human individuals. The method was immunoSEQ multiplex PCR; TCRdb's version includes in-frame clones alone and lacks a portion of them. The profile shows 1,400,000 or so clones, 98% of them singletons. The CDR3 spans 15 residues. V gave up 0 bases and J gave up 6 bases, with 15 bases separating them. The V gene's germline CDR1 is MNHEY and CDR2 SVGAGI. The chain couples TRBV6-5 to TRBJ2-7, with D possibly being TRBD2 (6 bases). The receptor was derived from a man in his thirties or forties in good health. Sequencing used naive CD4+ T cells sorted from blood. Subset in this sample: CD45RA+ positively selected. The CDR3 protein is CASSYSGGPHREQYF. In DNA form, the CDR3 reads TGTGCCAGCAGTTACTCGGGAGGACCGCACCGCGAGCAGTACTTC.